This is a list of T cell receptor beta chains from one sample in a study of control samples from healthy donors and cancer patients. Some clones are missing from TCRdb's copy, which holds only in-frame ones; the method was immunoSEQ multiplex PCR. The data show approximately 70,000 clones, about 80% seen once. The sequencing sample was made of blood. Source of these receptors: a man aged 50 to 59 in good health. CDR3s include the opening cysteine and the closing phenylalanine or tryptophan. The order of the fields is CDR3 protein, CDR3 length, J gene, D gene, V gene. The D gene is left open where the match is weak.

CDR3aa: CASSPPKAGHTNAITDTQYF; len: 20; j_gene: TRBJ2-3; d_gene: -; v_gene: TRBV18
CDR3aa: CASSSFSGITYNEQFF; len: 16; j_gene: TRBJ2-1; d_gene: TRBD2; v_gene: TRBV7-8
CDR3aa: CASSLVTVSYNSPLHF; len: 16; j_gene: TRBJ1-6; d_gene: -; v_gene: TRBV5-6
CDR3aa: CATSDFASGHNEQFF; len: 15; j_gene: TRBJ2-1; d_gene: -; v_gene: TRBV24-1
CDR3aa: CASSPRTRVGDQPQHF; len: 16; j_gene: TRBJ1-5; d_gene: -; v_gene: TRBV19
CDR3aa: CAISESEGYEQYF; len: 13; j_gene: TRBJ2-7; d_gene: -; v_gene: TRBV10-3
CDR3aa: CASSLTLSGANVLTF; len: 15; j_gene: TRBJ2-6; d_gene: -; v_gene: TRBV7-2
CDR3aa: CASSLYGSPEAFF; len: 13; j_gene: TRBJ1-1; d_gene: -; v_gene: TRBV11-3
CDR3aa: CASRDMVNEKLFF; len: 13; j_gene: TRBJ1-4; d_gene: -; v_gene: TRBV5-1
CDR3aa: CATSGFGYQPQHF; len: 13; j_gene: TRBJ1-5; d_gene: -; v_gene: TRBV24-1
CDR3aa: CASSLASPNTEAFF; len: 14; j_gene: TRBJ1-1; d_gene: -; v_gene: TRBV7-9
CDR3aa: CASTGVGNTIYF; len: 12; j_gene: TRBJ1-3; d_gene: -; v_gene: TRBV25-1
CDR3aa: CASSYTGLSYEQYF; len: 14; j_gene: TRBJ2-7; d_gene: -; v_gene: TRBV6-6
CDR3aa: CASSLGGTSGTEQYF; len: 15; j_gene: TRBJ2-7; d_gene: TRBD2; v_gene: TRBV7-9
CDR3aa: CASSFGTGPSYEQYF; len: 15; j_gene: TRBJ2-7; d_gene: TRBD1; v_gene: TRBV9
CDR3aa: CASSYPEGSSYEQYF; len: 15; j_gene: TRBJ2-7; d_gene: -; v_gene: TRBV16
CDR3aa: CASSLFSGQGYEQYF; len: 15; j_gene: TRBJ2-7; d_gene: TRBD1; v_gene: TRBV3-1/TRBV3-2
CDR3aa: CASSRDRAVSPLHF; len: 14; j_gene: TRBJ1-6; d_gene: TRBD1; v_gene: TRBV6-5
CDR3aa: CATSRERTSGTYEQYF; len: 16; j_gene: TRBJ2-7; d_gene: TRBD2; v_gene: TRBV15
CDR3aa: CSVPLGNTIYF; len: 11; j_gene: TRBJ1-3; d_gene: -; v_gene: TRBV29-1
CDR3aa: CASTADRGGYTF; len: 12; j_gene: TRBJ1-2; d_gene: -; v_gene: TRBV12-3/TRBV12-4
CDR3aa: CASSRIGTGLGEKLFF; len: 16; j_gene: TRBJ1-4; d_gene: -; v_gene: TRBV27
CDR3aa: CAGAGAGGQPGTDTQYF; len: 17; j_gene: TRBJ2-3; d_gene: TRBD2; v_gene: TRBV23-1
CDR3aa: CASRKLAGVETQYF; len: 14; j_gene: TRBJ2-5; d_gene: TRBD2; v_gene: TRBV19
CDR3aa: CASSYRPASGDSTDTQYF; len: 18; j_gene: TRBJ2-3; d_gene: TRBD2; v_gene: TRBV5-1
CDR3aa: CASSTGVSNQPQHF; len: 14; j_gene: TRBJ1-5; d_gene: -; v_gene: TRBV19
CDR3aa: CASSQDRGLLSEAFF; len: 15; j_gene: TRBJ1-1; d_gene: TRBD1; v_gene: TRBV14
CDR3aa: CASSLVGDIGGGYTF; len: 15; j_gene: TRBJ1-2; d_gene: -; v_gene: TRBV7-2
CDR3aa: CASSQGTSADTQYF; len: 14; j_gene: TRBJ2-3; d_gene: TRBD2; v_gene: TRBV4-3
CDR3aa: CASRRESSYEQYF; len: 13; j_gene: TRBJ2-7; d_gene: -; v_gene: TRBV14
CDR3aa: CASSPQRFSGNTIYF; len: 15; j_gene: TRBJ1-3; d_gene: -; v_gene: TRBV7-9
CDR3aa: CASRYKWRPTDTQYF; len: 15; j_gene: TRBJ2-3; d_gene: -; v_gene: TRBV6-5
CDR3aa: CASSNLAPGGVDEQYF; len: 16; j_gene: TRBJ2-7; d_gene: -; v_gene: TRBV6-6
CDR3aa: CASSLESNTEAFF; len: 13; j_gene: TRBJ1-1; d_gene: -; v_gene: TRBV5-4
CDR3aa: CASSASGGSDTQYF; len: 14; j_gene: TRBJ2-3; d_gene: -; v_gene: TRBV25-1
CDR3aa: CASSYSKGGKSYEQYF; len: 16; j_gene: TRBJ2-7; d_gene: -; v_gene: TRBV6-2/TRBV6-3
CDR3aa: CASSPAREEDYGYTF; len: 15; j_gene: TRBJ1-2; d_gene: -; v_gene: TRBV2
CDR3aa: CASSKGGRGDSTDTQYF; len: 17; j_gene: TRBJ2-3; d_gene: -; v_gene: TRBV21-1
CDR3aa: CASSIQGLTGELFF; len: 14; j_gene: TRBJ2-2; d_gene: -; v_gene: TRBV19
CDR3aa: CASSRLGTNYGYTF; len: 14; j_gene: TRBJ1-2; d_gene: -; v_gene: TRBV28
CDR3aa: CASSERAGKETQYF; len: 14; j_gene: TRBJ2-5; d_gene: -; v_gene: TRBV2
CDR3aa: CASSQGLAEYQETQYF; len: 16; j_gene: TRBJ2-5; d_gene: TRBD2; v_gene: TRBV3-1/TRBV3-2
CDR3aa: CASSRGVSPGYNEQFF; len: 16; j_gene: TRBJ2-1; d_gene: -; v_gene: TRBV5-8
CDR3aa: CASRTSGAYNEQFF; len: 14; j_gene: TRBJ2-1; d_gene: -; v_gene: TRBV5-1
CDR3aa: CASSALGSEKLFF; len: 13; j_gene: TRBJ1-4; d_gene: -; v_gene: TRBV12-3/TRBV12-4
CDR3aa: CSVVRLAGVNEQFF; len: 14; j_gene: TRBJ2-1; d_gene: TRBD2; v_gene: TRBV29-1
CDR3aa: CASSQANRQLYNEQFF; len: 16; j_gene: TRBJ2-1; d_gene: -; v_gene: TRBV4-2
CDR3aa: CASSLGSTEAFF; len: 12; j_gene: TRBJ1-1; d_gene: -; v_gene: TRBV5-4
CDR3aa: CASTVAYEQYF; len: 11; j_gene: TRBJ2-7; d_gene: -; v_gene: TRBV21-1
CDR3aa: CASSPDSSYNEQFF; len: 14; j_gene: TRBJ2-1; d_gene: -; v_gene: TRBV7-6
CDR3aa: CASSEGQGVYNEQFF; len: 15; j_gene: TRBJ2-1; d_gene: TRBD1; v_gene: TRBV5-4
CDR3aa: CASSSPGLAVYNEQFF; len: 16; j_gene: TRBJ2-1; d_gene: TRBD2; v_gene: TRBV28
CDR3aa: CASSIPNQPQHF; len: 12; j_gene: TRBJ1-5; d_gene: -; v_gene: TRBV19
CDR3aa: CASSSQGSSYGYTF; len: 14; j_gene: TRBJ1-2; d_gene: -; v_gene: TRBV7-9
CDR3aa: CASSLGDRMNTEAFF; len: 15; j_gene: TRBJ1-1; d_gene: -; v_gene: TRBV7-2
CDR3aa: CASSQDRGKLAGVVSHEQYF; len: 20; j_gene: TRBJ2-7; d_gene: TRBD2; v_gene: TRBV4-3
CDR3aa: CASSRQWDRDRANEQYF; len: 17; j_gene: TRBJ2-7; d_gene: TRBD1; v_gene: TRBV4-2
CDR3aa: CASSPTRTVNTEAFF; len: 15; j_gene: TRBJ1-1; d_gene: -; v_gene: TRBV18
CDR3aa: CASSQDVQGDEQYF; len: 14; j_gene: TRBJ2-7; d_gene: TRBD1; v_gene: TRBV4-3